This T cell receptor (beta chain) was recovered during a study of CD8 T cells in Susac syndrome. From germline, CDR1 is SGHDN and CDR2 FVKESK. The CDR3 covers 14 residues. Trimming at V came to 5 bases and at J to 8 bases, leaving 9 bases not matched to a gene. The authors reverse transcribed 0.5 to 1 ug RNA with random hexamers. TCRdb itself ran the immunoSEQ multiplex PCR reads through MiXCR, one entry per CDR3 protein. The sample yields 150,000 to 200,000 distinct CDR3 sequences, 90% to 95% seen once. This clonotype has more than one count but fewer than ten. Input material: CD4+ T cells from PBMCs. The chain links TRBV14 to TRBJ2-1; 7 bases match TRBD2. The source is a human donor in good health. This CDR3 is CASSKAGVVDEQFF. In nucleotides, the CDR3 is TGTGCCAGCAGCAAGGCGGGGGTGGTCGATGAGCAGTTCTTC. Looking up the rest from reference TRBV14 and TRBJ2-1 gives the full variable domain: EAGVTQFPSHSVIEKGQTVTLRCDPISGHDNLYWYRRVMGKEIKFLLHFVKESKQDESGMPNNRFLAERTGGTYSTLKVQPAELEDSGVYFCASSKAGVVDEQFFGPGTRLTVL.